These 4 T cell receptor beta chains were sequenced from one sample in a study of breast tumors, draining lymph nodes, adjacent tissues. Each CDR3 protein gets one entry after TCRdb re-called the multiplex PCR reads with MiXCR. The profile shows roughly 49,000 distinct CDR3 sequences, under 50% of them singletons. The specimen was breast tumor tissue. These receptors came from a female donor with breast cancer. Some clones in this sample may be carry-over from other donors' samples.

This clonotype was picked up many times. The rearrangement joins TRBV24-1 to TRBJ2-1, with D tentatively TRBD1 (7 bases). The CDR3 loop spans 18 amino acids. Between the trimmed V and J ends, which lost 5 bases and 1 base, there was a span of 20 bases. Germline V CDR1 and CDR2: KGHDR, SFDVKD. The CDR3 spells CATSGGDSPGRSYNEQFF. The CDR3, as DNA: TGTGCCACCAGTGGGGGGGACAGCCCGGGGAGGTCCTACAATGAGCAGTTCTTC.

This clonotype was seen a handful of times. The chain carries TRBV25-1 and TRBJ2-5; D is possibly TRBD1 or TRBD2 (5 bases each). Trimming shortened V by 4 bases and J by 0 bases, and 12 bases separated the two germline ends. CDR3 length: 15 amino acids. The germline V gene has CDR1 MGHDK and CDR2 SYGVNS. The CDR3 is CASSASQDNQETQYF. Written as DNA, the CDR3 is TGTGCCAGCAGTGCTAGCCAGGACAACCAAGAGACCCAGTACTTC.

This clonotype was picked up many times. As DNA, the CDR3 is TGCGCCAGCAGCCAAGAGTTTCCTAGCGGACCTCAAGAGACCCAGTACTTC. Amino acid sequence: CASSQEFPSGPQETQYF. The chain combines TRBV4-1 with TRBJ2-5; 7 nucleotides line up with TRBD2. V shed 0 bases and J 2 bases; nucleotides not matched to a gene: 9. The CDR3 contains 17 residues. Germline CDR1 and CDR2: MGHRA and YSYEKL.

This clonotype was seen ten or more times. This chain joins TRBV7-6 and TRBJ2-7, with D unclear. V was cut by 5 bases and J by 4 bases, with 15 bases left in between. Germline lookup yields CDR1 SGHVS and CDR2 FNYEAQ. The CDR3 spans 14 residues. For the CDR3, the DNA is TGTGCCAGCAGCCTGAGTGATGGGGATTACGAGCAGTACTTC. This sequence encodes CASSLSDGDYEQYF.